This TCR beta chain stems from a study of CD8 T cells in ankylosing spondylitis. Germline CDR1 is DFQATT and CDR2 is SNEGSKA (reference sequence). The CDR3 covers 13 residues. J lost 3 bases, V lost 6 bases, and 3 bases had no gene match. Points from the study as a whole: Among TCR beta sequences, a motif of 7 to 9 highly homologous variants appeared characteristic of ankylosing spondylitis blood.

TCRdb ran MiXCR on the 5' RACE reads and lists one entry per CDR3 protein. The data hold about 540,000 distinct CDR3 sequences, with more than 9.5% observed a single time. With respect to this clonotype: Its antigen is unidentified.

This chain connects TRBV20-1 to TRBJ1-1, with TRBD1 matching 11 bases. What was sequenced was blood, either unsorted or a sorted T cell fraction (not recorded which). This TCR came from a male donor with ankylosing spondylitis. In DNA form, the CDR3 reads TGCAGTGCAGGACAGGGGGCGGACACTGAAGCTTTCTTT. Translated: CSAGQGADTEAFF.